A selection of T cell receptor beta chains follows, all from one sample in a study of blood T cell repertoires in COVID-19. This table comes from immunoSEQ multiplex PCR, and its TCRdb copy is limited to in-frame clones, with some not included. This table holds roughly 170,000 clones, roughly 70% found once. Sequencing was performed on peripheral blood. These receptors were taken from a woman older than 75 with acute or convalescent COVID-19. The CDR3 runs from the conserved cysteine through the conserved F or W. A D gene is named only where the DNA matches it firmly.

j_gene | d_gene | v_gene | CDR3aa
TRBJ1-1 | NA | TRBV11-1 | CATGGTQYTEAFF
TRBJ1-1 | NA | TRBV5-6 | CASSLAGPSEAFF
TRBJ2-2 | TRBD2 | TRBV4-3 | CASSQWSGRNTGELFF
TRBJ1-6 | TRBD1 | TRBV7-6 | CASSKGQGGNSPLHF
TRBJ2-1 | NA | TRBV10-1 | CASNEGGSYNEQFF
TRBJ2-7 | NA | TRBV30 | CAWSPSGLEQYF
TRBJ2-7 | NA | TRBV18 | CASSTGSRYEQYF
TRBJ1-6 | NA | TRBV7-2 | CASSPPGGGLNSPLHF
TRBJ1-4 | NA | TRBV27 | CASSLSTENEKLFF
TRBJ2-5 | TRBD2 | TRBV7-8 | CASSWTSGSGETQYF
TRBJ2-3 | NA | TRBV5-1 | CASSLLYHTDTQYF
TRBJ2-5 | TRBD1 | TRBV28 | CASSVGQGARETQYF
TRBJ2-1 | TRBD2 | TRBV27 | CASSTRTSGNNEQFF
TRBJ1-2 | NA | TRBV5-5 | CASSLTVSRRGYTF
TRBJ2-6 | NA | TRBV6-1 | CASSERFSGANVLTF
TRBJ1-1 | TRBD1 | TRBV5-1 | CASSPGQMNTEAFF
TRBJ2-7 | NA | TRBV6-2/TRBV6-3 | CASTPRTPTGEQYF
TRBJ2-5 | NA | TRBV6-2/TRBV6-3 | CASSYSRTIVQETQYF
TRBJ2-1 | TRBD2 | TRBV5-5 | CASSLVISGRSSYNEQFF
TRBJ2-7 | NA | TRBV30 | CAWTADSLSYEQYF
TRBJ2-3 | TRBD1 | TRBV6-5 | CASSYRQGASTDTQYF